This T cell receptor (beta chain) was retrieved from a study of blood T cells in healthy people across ages. This clonotype has more than one count but fewer than ten. Its antigen is still unknown. General study points: The lack of PBMC sorting stopped any conclusive naive versus antigen-experienced comparison. Diversity estimates drawn from one million T cells were deemed underestimates.

Combining a sample-barcoded 5' primer with a J-beta primer mix, a second PCR ran for about 7 to 11 cycles. A tag from a template-switch adaptor with 12 random nucleotides marked each cDNA molecule. MiXCR was run by TCRdb on the 5' RACE reads, yielding one entry per CDR3 protein. The top ten clones hold approximately 14% of a sample with some 1.1 million distinct CDR3 sequences, 35% to 45% of them seen once. V lost 5 bases, J lost 0 bases, and 19 bases lay in between. Per the germline V gene, CDR1 is MGHRA and CDR2 is YSYEKL. The CDR3 is 17 amino acids. Sequencing was done on a sample of blood. The J gene is TRBJ1-1, the V gene TRBV4-1; unclear D gene. The origin of this receptor is a man aged 18 to 30 in good health. The CDR3 spells CASSTNPRGPMNTEAFF. Written as DNA, the CDR3 is TGCGCCAGCAGCACCAATCCACGGGGTCCCATGAACACTGAAGCTTTCTTT.